This T cell receptor (beta chain) emerged from a study of shared clonotypes between healthy human individuals. Study-level information: Plates per donor: three CD4 naive, three CD4 memory, two CD8 naive, one CD8 memory.

Profiling relied on immunoSEQ multiplex PCR, and the TCRdb table lists in-frame clones only, not all of them. The sample shows about 2.1 million clones, under 95% of them seen only once. There are 14 residues in the CDR3. V lost 0 bases to trimming and J lost 7 bases; unmatched junction nucleotides: 2. Germline V gives CDR1 MNHEY, CDR2 SVGAGI. As defined, naive CD8 cells were CD45RO-negative and positively selected for CCR7, with terminally differentiated effector memory CD45RA+ cells excluded. Sequencing was carried out using naive CD8+ T cells from PBMCs. The sequence derives from a man aged 18 to 30 in good health. Some clones in this sample may be carry-over from other donors' samples. V is TRBV6-5 and J is TRBJ2-5, with 10 bases matching TRBD1. DNA of the CDR3: TGTGCCAGCAGTTACTCCGGGACAGGGGTGACCCAGTACTTC. Its translation: CASSYSGTGVTQYF.